The source of this T cell receptor beta chain is a study of cytomegalovirus exposure and HLA in healthy donors. PCR amplification relied on 60 Vbeta primers (plus 13 Jbeta primers). Method: immunoSEQ multiplex PCR; TCRdb's copy keeps in-frame clones and lacks some. The sample table includes approximately 120,000 clones. Broader study findings: Later, an analysis showed that TCR beta chains associated with HLA were more clonally expanded than others that were equally common. Reportedly, cytomegalovirus status was diagnosed with high sensitivity and specificity. Most observed TCR sequences were rare, whereas some public TCRs were detected in many donors.

Details on this clone: As yet, its antigen is unknown.

Germline values: CDR1 MNHEY, CDR2 SVGAGI. Trimming removed 4 bases at V and 6 bases at J, with 21 bases between. The CDR3 loop spans 16 amino acids. At sampling all donors were nominally healthy, likely with unrecorded immune exposures. The sample was PBMCs. This rearrangement joins TRBV6-5 to TRBJ1-2; perhaps TRBD1 as D (5 bases). The sequence derives from a woman aged 55-69 years in good health and CMV-seronegative. The DNA of the CDR3 is TGTGCCAGCAGTTCGATACCCCATCGGGAGGGGCATGGCTACACCTTC. Its translation is CASSSIPHREGHGYTF.